The rows below give T cell receptor beta chains drawn from one sample of a study of blood T cell repertoires in COVID-19. Repertoires were generated with immunoSEQ multiplex PCR, while TCRdb's copy carries only in-frame clones and drops some. The sample has around 120,000 clones; roughly 80% are singletons. The sample was peripheral blood. These receptors originate from a man between 65 and 79 years old with acute or convalescent COVID-19. Both conserved end residues are part of each CDR3. Each record gives: D gene, V gene, clone size, J gene, CDR3 protein, CDR3 DNA. The D gene is left open where the match is weak. Not all rows give a size; the values are once, few, many and, for expanded clones, a class.

d_call: TRBD1
v_call: TRBV24-1
clone_size: -
j_call: TRBJ2-5
cdr3_aa: CATSDLPGDSQETQYF
cdr3_nt: TGTGCCACCAGTGATCTCCCAGGGGACAGCCAAGAGACCCAGTACTTC

d_call: TRBD2
v_call: TRBV7-3
clone_size: -
j_call: TRBJ2-7
cdr3_aa: CASSSGLAGDEQYF
cdr3_nt: TGTGCCAGCAGCTCGGGACTAGCTGGGGACGAGCAGTACTTC

d_call: -
v_call: TRBV28
clone_size: -
j_call: TRBJ2-7
cdr3_aa: CASSLEAGTTFDF
cdr3_nt: TGTGCCAGCAGTTTAGAGGCCGGGACAACCTTCGACTTC

d_call: -
v_call: TRBV15
clone_size: -
j_call: TRBJ1-2
cdr3_aa: CATSGTNYGYTF
cdr3_nt: TGTGCCACCAGCGGCACTAACTATGGCTACACCTTC

d_call: -
v_call: TRBV9
clone_size: -
j_call: TRBJ1-4
cdr3_aa: CASSVDYNEKLFF
cdr3_nt: TGTGCCAGCAGCGTAGACTATAATGAAAAACTGTTTTTT

d_call: TRBD2
v_call: TRBV19
clone_size: -
j_call: TRBJ2-4
cdr3_aa: CATKREGQNIQYF
cdr3_nt: TGTGCCACCAAGCGGGAGGGCCAGAACATTCAGTACTTC

d_call: TRBD1
v_call: TRBV7-8
clone_size: -
j_call: TRBJ1-1
cdr3_aa: CASSADRANTEAFF
cdr3_nt: TGTGCCAGCAGCGCAGACAGGGCGAATACTGAAGCTTTCTTT

d_call: -
v_call: TRBV6-5
clone_size: -
j_call: TRBJ2-3
cdr3_aa: CASSTSRGTDTQYF
cdr3_nt: TGTGCCAGCAGTACCTCCAGGGGCACAGATACGCAGTATTTT

d_call: -
v_call: TRBV1
clone_size: -
j_call: TRBJ2-5
cdr3_aa: CTSSQGPHSGNQETQYF
cdr3_nt: TGCACCAGCAGCCAAGGGCCGCATAGCGGAAACCAAGAGACCCAGTACTTC

d_call: -
v_call: TRBV20-1
clone_size: -
j_call: TRBJ1-5
cdr3_aa: CSASWGFGNQPQHF
cdr3_nt: TGCAGTGCTAGTTGGGGCTTTGGCAATCAGCCCCAGCATTTT

d_call: TRBD1
v_call: TRBV19
clone_size: -
j_call: TRBJ1-1
cdr3_aa: CASRDRMIAFF
cdr3_nt: TGTGCCAGTAGGGACAGGATGATAGCTTTCTTT

d_call: TRBD2
v_call: TRBV5-1
clone_size: once
j_call: TRBJ2-1
cdr3_aa: CASRLAGNEQFF
cdr3_nt: TGCGCCAGCAGGCTAGCGGGCAATGAGCAGTTCTTC

d_call: -
v_call: TRBV6-5
clone_size: -
j_call: TRBJ1-2
cdr3_aa: CASTTVPLEGGYTF
cdr3_nt: TGTGCCAGCACGACAGTGCCCCTTGAAGGCGGCTACACCTTC

d_call: -
v_call: TRBV28
clone_size: few
j_call: TRBJ2-5
cdr3_aa: CASRDGGRETQYF
cdr3_nt: TGTGCCAGCCGTGATGGGGGCCGGGAGACCCAGTACTTC

d_call: TRBD1
v_call: TRBV7-9
clone_size: -
j_call: TRBJ1-4
cdr3_aa: CASSLGQAATNEKLFF
cdr3_nt: TGTGCCAGCAGTTTAGGACAGGCGGCAACTAATGAAAAACTGTTTTTT

d_call: -
v_call: TRBV3-1/TRBV3-2
clone_size: -
j_call: TRBJ1-2
cdr3_aa: CASSQGGWGVNYGYTF
cdr3_nt: TGTGCCAGCAGCCAAGGGGGATGGGGCGTTAACTATGGCTACACCTTC

d_call: TRBD1
v_call: TRBV11-1
clone_size: -
j_call: TRBJ2-5
cdr3_aa: CASSKPPAGGRETQYF
cdr3_nt: TGTGCCAGCAGCAAGCCACCGGCAGGGGGTAGAGAGACCCAGTACTTC

d_call: TRBD2
v_call: TRBV18
clone_size: -
j_call: TRBJ2-7
cdr3_aa: CASSRTSGGTYEQYF
cdr3_nt: TGTGCCAGCTCACGAACTAGCGGGGGTACCTACGAGCAGTACTTC

d_call: TRBD1
v_call: TRBV6-5
clone_size: -
j_call: TRBJ2-2
cdr3_aa: CASDRQGANTGELFF
cdr3_nt: TGTGCCAGCGATCGACAGGGGGCGAACACCGGGGAGCTGTTTTTT

d_call: -
v_call: TRBV5-1
clone_size: -
j_call: TRBJ1-3
cdr3_aa: CASSDPSSSGNTIYF
cdr3_nt: TGCGCCAGCAGCGATCCTTCGAGCTCTGGAAACACCATATATTTT

d_call: TRBD1
v_call: TRBV24-1
clone_size: -
j_call: TRBJ1-2
cdr3_aa: CATSDPTGVGYTF
cdr3_nt: TGTGCCACCAGTGACCCAACAGGGGTCGGCTACACCTTC

d_call: -
v_call: TRBV12-5
clone_size: -
j_call: TRBJ2-7
cdr3_aa: CASGLGSGEQYF
cdr3_nt: TGTGCTAGTGGTTTGGGCTCGGGAGAGCAGTACTTC

d_call: -
v_call: TRBV7-8
clone_size: -
j_call: TRBJ1-4
cdr3_aa: CASSFRSGGRFEKLFF
cdr3_nt: TGTGCCAGCAGCTTCCGGTCCGGGGGGAGGTTTGAAAAACTGTTTTTT

d_call: -
v_call: TRBV7-2
clone_size: -
j_call: TRBJ2-2
cdr3_aa: CARTPPGGRGGELFF
cdr3_nt: TGTGCCCGCACCCCCCCCGGGGGGCGAGGGGGGGAGCTGTTTTTT

d_call: -
v_call: TRBV5-6
clone_size: -
j_call: TRBJ2-7
cdr3_aa: CASSRGKGSYEQYF
cdr3_nt: TGTGCCAGCAGCCGGGGGAAGGGATCCTACGAGCAGTACTTC

d_call: -
v_call: TRBV19
clone_size: -
j_call: TRBJ2-1
cdr3_aa: CASSIGGLHNEQFF
cdr3_nt: TGTGCCAGTAGTATAGGGGGACTCCATAATGAGCAGTTCTTC

d_call: -
v_call: TRBV4-2
clone_size: -
j_call: TRBJ2-1
cdr3_aa: CASSQDRGEQFF
cdr3_nt: TGTGCCAGCAGCCAAGATCGGGGGGAGCAGTTCTTC

d_call: TRBD2
v_call: TRBV7-2
clone_size: once
j_call: TRBJ2-5
cdr3_aa: CASSGTSGGSETQYF
cdr3_nt: TGTGCCAGCAGCGGGACTAGCGGGGGAAGCGAGACCCAGTACTTC

d_call: -
v_call: TRBV7-2
clone_size: -
j_call: TRBJ2-3
cdr3_aa: CASSQMGASTDTQYF
cdr3_nt: TGTGCCAGCAGCCAGATGGGGGCGAGCACAGATACGCAGTATTTT

d_call: -
v_call: TRBV6-5
clone_size: -
j_call: TRBJ2-7
cdr3_aa: CASSYSITGGTYEQYF
cdr3_nt: TGTGCCAGCAGTTATAGTATAACTGGGGGGACCTACGAGCAGTACTTC

d_call: TRBD2
v_call: TRBV6-5
clone_size: -
j_call: TRBJ2-1
cdr3_aa: CASRPPAGVRNEQFF
cdr3_nt: TGTGCCAGCAGGCCCCCCGCGGGAGTTAGGAATGAGCAGTTCTTC

d_call: -
v_call: TRBV7-9
clone_size: -
j_call: TRBJ1-6
cdr3_aa: CASSLGAEDRHNSPLHF
cdr3_nt: TGTGCCAGCAGCTTAGGGGCGGAGGACAGACATAATTCACCCCTCCACTTT

d_call: -
v_call: TRBV19
clone_size: -
j_call: TRBJ1-5
cdr3_aa: CASSTGNQPQHF
cdr3_nt: TGTGCCAGTAGTACGGGCAATCAGCCCCAGCATTTT

d_call: -
v_call: TRBV6-4
clone_size: -
j_call: TRBJ2-7
cdr3_aa: CASSGSGDSEQYF
cdr3_nt: TGTGCCAGCAGTGGATCGGGAGATTCCGAGCAGTACTTC

d_call: -
v_call: TRBV5-1
clone_size: -
j_call: TRBJ2-7
cdr3_aa: CASRLNPSSYEQYF
cdr3_nt: TGCGCCAGCAGACTTAACCCGAGCTCCTACGAGCAGTACTTC

d_call: -
v_call: TRBV30
clone_size: few
j_call: TRBJ2-7
cdr3_aa: CAWSVLWAGSEQYF
cdr3_nt: TGTGCCTGGAGTGTACTATGGGCAGGGTCCGAGCAGTACTTC

d_call: -
v_call: TRBV28
clone_size: -
j_call: TRBJ1-1
cdr3_aa: CASSPMVGTEAFF
cdr3_nt: TGTGCCAGCAGTCCGATGGTCGGCACTGAAGCTTTCTTT

d_call: TRBD1
v_call: TRBV6-5
clone_size: -
j_call: TRBJ1-6
cdr3_aa: CASSYLGQANSPLHF
cdr3_nt: TGTGCCAGCAGTTACCTGGGACAGGCTAATTCACCCCTCCACTTT

d_call: -
v_call: TRBV7-2
clone_size: -
j_call: TRBJ2-3
cdr3_aa: CASSPRLASTDTQYF
cdr3_nt: TGTGCCAGCAGCCCCCGACTGGCCAGCACAGATACGCAGTATTTT

d_call: TRBD1
v_call: TRBV6-2/TRBV6-3
clone_size: -
j_call: TRBJ2-7
cdr3_aa: CASSYARDSESSYEQYF
cdr3_nt: TGTGCCAGCAGTTACGCTCGGGACAGCGAAAGCTCCTACGAGCAGTACTTC

d_call: TRBD1
v_call: TRBV19
clone_size: once
j_call: TRBJ2-7
cdr3_aa: CASSIAGQGTYEQYF
cdr3_nt: TGTGCCAGTAGTATTGCGGGACAGGGTACCTACGAGCAGTACTTC

d_call: -
v_call: TRBV11-2
clone_size: -
j_call: TRBJ2-7
cdr3_aa: CASSLRAGYEQYF
cdr3_nt: TGTGCCAGCAGCTTGCGGGCCGGGTACGAGCAGTACTTC